The 15 T cell receptor beta chains below come from one sample, sequenced in a study of blood T cell repertoires in COVID-19. Generated by immunoSEQ multiplex PCR, the TCRdb table keeps only in-frame clones and is missing some. The table has about 160,000 clones, 82% seen once. The sample taken for sequencing was peripheral blood. Every receptor here comes from a woman between 35 and 50 years old with COVID-19, enrolled during active disease.

This clone was seen only once. The chain recombines TRBV28 with TRBJ1-2; perhaps TRBD1 as D (6 bases). Trimming removed 7 bases at V and 0 bases at J, with 21 bases between. Germline lookup yields CDR1 MDHEN and CDR2 SYDVKM. There are 17 residues in the CDR3. CDR3 coding DNA: TGTGCCAGCACCCACTCCTCCGGGACACTATCTAACTATGGCTACACCTTC. It is translated as CASTHSSGTLSNYGYTF.

The rearrangement joins TRBV27 to TRBJ2-6, with D unresolved. The CDR3 covers 14 residues. The germline V gene has CDR1 MNHEY and CDR2 SMNVEV (reference sequence). Trimming stripped 4 bases from V and 0 bases from J, with 4 bases between. The CDR3 bases are TGTGCCAGCAGTTACAGCTCTGGGGCCAACGTCCTGACTTTC. This encodes CASSYSSGANVLTF.

This sequence joins TRBV2 and TRBJ1-5; D not certain. CDR3 length equals 15 residues. V was cut by 6 bases and J by 3 bases, with 15 bases left in between. Germline loops: CDR1 SNHLY, CDR2 FYNNEI. The CDR3 here is CASRRAGAINQPQHF. The CDR3 coding sequence is TGTGCCAGCAGGAGGGCAGGCGCCATCAATCAGCCCCAGCATTTT.

This clone was found a few times. This sequence joins TRBV5-4 and TRBJ1-2; 7 nucleotides match TRBD1. The CDR3 has 14 residues. Germline loops: CDR1 SGHNT, CDR2 YYREEE (reference sequence). V was pared by 3 bases and J by 5 bases, with 7 bases of the junction left unmatched. CDR3 residues: CASSWGTALYGYTF. The DNA for the CDR3 is TGTGCCAGCAGCTGGGGGACAGCCTTATATGGCTACACCTTC.

The chain employs TRBV6-1 and TRBJ1-5; 11 bases are shared with TRBD1. Trimming cost V 4 bases and J 5 bases; bases outside gene matches: 13. The CDR3 contains 18 residues. The germline V gene encodes CDR1 MNHNS and CDR2 SASEGT. The CDR3 reads CASSAPQGGQGADQPQHF. The CDR3, as DNA: TGTGCCAGCAGTGCCCCTCAGGGTGGACAGGGGGCAGATCAGCCCCAGCATTTT.

The chain employs TRBV4-1 and TRBJ1-6; D unclear. In germline, CDR1 is MGHRA, CDR2 YSYEKL. The CDR3 covers 16 residues. The V and J ends lost 0 bases and 7 bases respectively, with 13 bases between them. Here the CDR3 reads CASSQDTAALNSPLHF. The DNA for the CDR3 is TGCGCCAGCAGCCAAGATACAGCGGCTCTCAATTCACCCCTCCACTTT.

The rearrangement uses TRBV12-3 or TRBV12-4 and TRBJ1-2; 7 nucleotides agree with TRBD1. Germline trimming cut 6 bases from V and 8 bases from J; bases unmatched to any gene: 9. The CDR3 runs to 13 residues. CDR3 in DNA: TGTGCCAGCAGAACATACACAGGGGAGGGCTACACCTTC. Protein: CASRTYTGEGYTF.

The chain employs TRBV25-1 and TRBJ1-6; 7 bases are a match to TRBD1. Unmatched junction bases numbered 5, after V lost 3 bases and J lost 6 bases. CDR1 and CDR2 from the germline V gene are MGHDK and SYGVNS. The CDR3 totals 15 residues. The CDR3 loop is CASSEGDRGNSPLHF. The CDR3, as DNA: TGTGCCAGCAGTGAGGGGGACAGAGGTAATTCACCCCTCCACTTT.

The J gene is TRBJ2-1, the V gene TRBV28; D might be TRBD2 (6 bases). Germline V gene data show CDR1 as MDHEN and CDR2 as SYDVKM. CDR3 length equals 20 residues. Trimming shortened V by 7 bases and J by 5 bases, and 33 bases separated the two germline ends. The CDR3 DNA sequence: TGTGCCAGCACCCTCTCCGAGCGGGCCTCCGTTCTTCGGGTCAACAATGAGCAGTTCTTC. Its protein product is CASTLSERASVLRVNNEQFF.

The chain has TRBV10-1 and TRBJ2-2, with TRBD2 identical over 8 bases. Looked up from germline, CDR1 is WNHNN and CDR2 is SYGVQD (reference sequence). The J segment lost 5 bases and the V segment lost 5 bases, leaving 4 bases of the junction unmatched. The CDR3 covers 14 residues. This chain's CDR3 is CASSRGGLTGELFF. Written as DNA, the CDR3 is TGCGCCAGCAGTCGGGGGGGCCTTACCGGGGAGCTGTTTTTT.

The chain is built from TRBV2 and TRBJ2-3; 7 nucleotides agree with TRBD2. There are 15 residues in the CDR3. Germline lookup yields CDR1 SNHLY and CDR2 FYNNEI. The junction had 7 bases not matched to a gene; V was cut back by 1 base and J by 6 bases. Written as DNA, the CDR3 is TGTGCCAGCAGTGAAGGCGGGGGAGGGGTGGATACGCAGTATTTT. As protein: CASSEGGGGVDTQYF.

The chain has TRBV7-9 and TRBJ2-7; D might be TRBD2 (5 bases). In germline, CDR1 is SEHNR, CDR2 FQNEAQ (reference sequence). The CDR3 runs to 13 residues. V gave up 5 bases and J gave up 2 bases, with 10 bases separating them. CDR3 residues: CASSTRVPYEQYV. The CDR3 DNA sequence: TGTGCCAGCAGCACGCGGGTCCCCTACGAGCAGTACGTC.

The chain links TRBV27 to TRBJ1-2; the D is unclear. The V end was cut by 2 bases, the J end by 1 base, with 5 bases between. Per germline, CDR1 MNHEY and CDR2 SMNVEV (reference sequence). This CDR3 comprises 13 residues. The CDR3 nucleotides read TGTGCCAGCAGTTTAAGCCTTAACTATGGCTACACCTTC. It is translated as CASSLSLNYGYTF.

In DNA, the CDR3 is TGTGCCAGCAGTTTATCTCCAGGGAACTATGGCTACACCTTC. Protein sequence: CASSLSPGNYGYTF. This chain uses TRBV27 with TRBJ1-2, with TRBD1 as a possible D gene (5 bases). The CDR3 is 14 amino acids. The germline CDR1 and CDR2 sequences are MNHEY and SMNVEV (reference sequence). Between the trimmed V and J ends, which lost 0 bases and 2 bases, there was a span of 7 bases.

On this clone itself: Within the sample, other DNA sequences also encode this same CDR3. This chain links TRBV9 with TRBJ1-6; a possible D gene is TRBD1 (6 bases). The germline gives CDR1 SGDLS, CDR2 YYNGEE. CDR3 length equals 14 residues. V lost 0 bases, J lost 7 bases, and 8 bases lay in between. CDR3 coding DNA: TGTGCCAGCAGCGTAGGGACAGCCAATTCACCCCTCCACTTT. It yields the protein CASSVGTANSPLHF. Supplemented by reference TRBV9 and TRBJ1-6, the full variable domain reads DSGVTQTPKHLITATGQRVTLRCSPRSGDLSVYWYQQSLDQGLQFLIQYYNGEERAKGNILERFSAQQFPDLHSELNLSSLELGDSALYFCASSVGTANSPLHFGNGTRLTVT.